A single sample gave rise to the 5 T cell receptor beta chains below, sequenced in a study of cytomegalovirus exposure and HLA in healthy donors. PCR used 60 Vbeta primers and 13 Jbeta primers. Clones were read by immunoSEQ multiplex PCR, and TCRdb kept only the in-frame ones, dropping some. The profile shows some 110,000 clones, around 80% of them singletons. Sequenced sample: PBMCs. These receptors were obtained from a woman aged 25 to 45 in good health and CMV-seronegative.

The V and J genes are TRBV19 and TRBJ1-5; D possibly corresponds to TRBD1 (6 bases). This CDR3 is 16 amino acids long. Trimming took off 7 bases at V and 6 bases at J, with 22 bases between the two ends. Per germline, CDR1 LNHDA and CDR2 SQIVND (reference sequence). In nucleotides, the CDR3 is TGTGCCAGTAACTCCCCTCAGCAGGGGATGGGTCAGCCCCAGCATTTT. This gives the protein CASNSPQQGMGQPQHF.

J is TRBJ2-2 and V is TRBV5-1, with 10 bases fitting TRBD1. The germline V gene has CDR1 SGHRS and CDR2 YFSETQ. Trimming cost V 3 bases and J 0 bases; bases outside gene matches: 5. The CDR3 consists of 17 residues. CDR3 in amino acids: CASSWTGGAPNTGELFF. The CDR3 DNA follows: TGCGCCAGCAGCTGGACAGGGGGTGCACCGAACACCGGGGAGCTGTTTTTT. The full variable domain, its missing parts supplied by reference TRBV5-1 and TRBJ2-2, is KAGVTQTPRYLIKTRGQQVTLSCSPISGHRSVSWYQQTPGQGLQFLFEYFSETQRNKGNFPGRFSGRQFSNSRSEMNVSTLELGDSALYLCASSWTGGAPNTGELFFGEGSRLTVL.

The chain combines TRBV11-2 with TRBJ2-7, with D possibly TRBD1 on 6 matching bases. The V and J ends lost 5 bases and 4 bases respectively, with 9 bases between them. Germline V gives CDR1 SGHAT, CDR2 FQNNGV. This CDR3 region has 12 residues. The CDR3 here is CASSPDSYEQYF. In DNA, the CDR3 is TGTGCCAGCAGCCCGGACAGTTACGAGCAGTACTTC.

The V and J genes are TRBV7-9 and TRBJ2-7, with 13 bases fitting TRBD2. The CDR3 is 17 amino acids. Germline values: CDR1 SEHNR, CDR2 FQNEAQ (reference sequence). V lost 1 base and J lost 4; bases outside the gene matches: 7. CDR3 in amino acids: CASSLEMGLAGRYEQYF. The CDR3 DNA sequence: TGTGCCAGCAGCTTAGAGATGGGACTAGCGGGACGATACGAGCAGTACTTC. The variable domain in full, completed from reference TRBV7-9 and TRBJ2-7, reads DTGVSQNPRHKITKRGQNVTFRCDPISEHNRLYWYRQTLGQGPEFLTYFQNEAQLEKSRLLSDRFSAERPKGSFSTLEIQRTEQGDSAMYLCASSLEMGLAGRYEQYFGPGTRLTVT.

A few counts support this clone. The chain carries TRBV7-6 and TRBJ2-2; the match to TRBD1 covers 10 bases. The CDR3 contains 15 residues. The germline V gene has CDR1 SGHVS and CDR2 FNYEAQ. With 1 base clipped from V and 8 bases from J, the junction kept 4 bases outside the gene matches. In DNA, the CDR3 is TGTGCCAGCAGCTTAGGAGACAGGGGGCGAGGGGAGCTGTTTTTT. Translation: CASSLGDRGRGELFF. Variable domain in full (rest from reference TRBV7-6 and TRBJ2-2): GAGVSQSPRYKVTKRGQDVALRCDPISGHVSLYWYRQALGQGPEFLTYFNYEAQQDKSGLPNDRFSAERPEGSISTLTIQRTEQRDSAMYRCASSLGDRGRGELFFGEGSRLTVL.